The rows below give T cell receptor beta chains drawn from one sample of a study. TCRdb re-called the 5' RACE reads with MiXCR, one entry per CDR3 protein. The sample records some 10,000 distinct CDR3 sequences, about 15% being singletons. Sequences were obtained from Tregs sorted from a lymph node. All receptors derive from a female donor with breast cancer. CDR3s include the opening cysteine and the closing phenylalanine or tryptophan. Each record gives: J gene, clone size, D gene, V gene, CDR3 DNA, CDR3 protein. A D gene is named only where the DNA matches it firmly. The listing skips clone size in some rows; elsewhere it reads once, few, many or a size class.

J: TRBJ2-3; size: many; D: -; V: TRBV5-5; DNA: TGTGCCAGCAGTAAGCGATTAGATACGCAGTATTTT; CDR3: CASSKRLDTQYF
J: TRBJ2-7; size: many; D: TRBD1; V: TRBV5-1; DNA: TGCGCCAGCAGCTTGGACAGGGGCGAGCAGTACTTC; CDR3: CASSLDRGEQYF
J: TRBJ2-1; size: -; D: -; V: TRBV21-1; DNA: TGTGCCAGCAGCAAAGAAAGAGGCGGGAGCGACAATGAGCAGTTCTTC; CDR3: CASSKERGGSDNEQFF
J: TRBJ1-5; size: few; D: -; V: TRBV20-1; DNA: TGCAGTGCTAGAGACATAGGTGCGGTAAGAAGTCAGCCCCAGCATTTT; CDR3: CSARDIGAVRSQPQHF
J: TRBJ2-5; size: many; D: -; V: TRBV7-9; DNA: TGTGCCAGCAGCGCCCACACAGTTCAAGAGACCCAGTACTTC; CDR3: CASSAHTVQETQYF
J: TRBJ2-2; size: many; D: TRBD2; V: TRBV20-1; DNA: TGCAGTGCCAGTAGCGGGAGTCGCGCCGGGGAGCTGTTTTTT; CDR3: CSASSGSRAGELFF
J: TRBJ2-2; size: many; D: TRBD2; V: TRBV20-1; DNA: TGCAGTGCTAGGTCTAGCGGAAACACCGGGGAGCTGTTTTTT; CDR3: CSARSSGNTGELFF
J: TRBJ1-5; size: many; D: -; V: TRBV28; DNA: TGTGCCAGCAACCCGGGAGAGGGGGGTTATAGCAATCAGCCCCAGCATTTT; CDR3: CASNPGEGGYSNQPQHF
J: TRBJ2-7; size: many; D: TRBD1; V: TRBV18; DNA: TGTGCCAGCTCACCTAACAGGGGGAGCAACGAGCAGTACTTC; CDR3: CASSPNRGSNEQYF
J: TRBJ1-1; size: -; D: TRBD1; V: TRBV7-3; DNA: TGTGCCAGCAGCGTAGGGACAGGCATGAACACTGAAGCTTTCTTC; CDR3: CASSVGTGMNTEAFF
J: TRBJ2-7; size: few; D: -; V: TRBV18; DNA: TGTGCCAGCTCACCGCAGAATTCGAGGGAGCAGTACTTC; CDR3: CASSPQNSREQYF
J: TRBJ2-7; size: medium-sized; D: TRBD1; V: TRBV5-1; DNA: TGCGCCAGCAGCTTGGGGCAGACAGGGGGGGGCGAGCAGTACTTC; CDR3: CASSLGQTGGGEQYF
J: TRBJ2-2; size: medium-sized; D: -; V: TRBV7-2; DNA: TGTGCCAGCAGCTCCTCGTGGCTAAACACCGGGGAGCTGTTTTTT; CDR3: CASSSSWLNTGELFF
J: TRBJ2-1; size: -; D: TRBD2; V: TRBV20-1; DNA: TGCATGGCTCGTAGCGGGAGAGGCCCGGACAATGAGCAGTTCTTC; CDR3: CMARSGRGPDNEQFF
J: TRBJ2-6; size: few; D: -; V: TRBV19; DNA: TGTGCCAGTAGTATTTCATCGGGAGCTGGGGCCAACGTCCTGACTTTC; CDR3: CASSISSGAGANVLTF
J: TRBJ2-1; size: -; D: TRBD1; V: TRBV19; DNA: TGTGCCAGTAGGAGCAGACAGGGATACAATGAGCAGTTCTTC; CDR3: CASRSRQGYNEQFF
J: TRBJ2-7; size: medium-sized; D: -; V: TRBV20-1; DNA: TGCAGTGCTAGAAGGGACACCCGGCAGGGCGAGCAGTACTTC; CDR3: CSARRDTRQGEQYF
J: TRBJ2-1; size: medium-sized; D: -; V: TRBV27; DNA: TGTGCCAGCAACAATGGGGAAGGGGCTCTCAATGAGCAGTTCTTC; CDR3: CASNNGEGALNEQFF
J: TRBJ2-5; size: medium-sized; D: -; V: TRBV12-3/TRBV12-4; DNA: TGTGCCAGCAGTTCCTCGGACGGGGAGACCCAGTACTTC; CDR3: CASSSSDGETQYF
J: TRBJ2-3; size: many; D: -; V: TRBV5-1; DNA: TGCGCCAGCAGCCCTAGCACAGATACGCAGTATTTT; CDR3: CASSPSTDTQYF
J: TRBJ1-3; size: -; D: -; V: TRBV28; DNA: TGTGCCAGCAGCCGGTGGAGACCTGGAAACACCATATATTTT; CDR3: CASSRWRPGNTIYF
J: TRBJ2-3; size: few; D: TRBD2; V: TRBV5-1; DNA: TGCGCCAGCAGCCACCCCCGGACTAGAGGGAGTCCCTACACAGATACGCAGTATTTT; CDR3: CASSHPRTRGSPYTDTQYF
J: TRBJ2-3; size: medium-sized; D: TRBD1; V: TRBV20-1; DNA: TGCAGTGTCGGGGCGGCAGGGGGAAGAGATACGCAGTATTTT; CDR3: CSVGAAGGRDTQYF
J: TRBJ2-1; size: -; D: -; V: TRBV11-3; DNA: TGTGCCAGCAGCCAACAATCTGCGGCGGCCAATGAGCAGTTCTTC; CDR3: CASSQQSAAANEQFF
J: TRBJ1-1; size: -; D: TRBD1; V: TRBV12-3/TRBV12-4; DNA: TGTGCCAGCAGTTTGGGACAGGCGAACACTGAAGCTTTCTTT; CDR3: CASSLGQANTEAFF
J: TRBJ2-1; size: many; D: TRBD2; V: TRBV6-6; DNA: TGTGCCAGCAGTTCCGGGACTAGGTCCTACAATGAGCAGTTCTTC; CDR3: CASSSGTRSYNEQFF
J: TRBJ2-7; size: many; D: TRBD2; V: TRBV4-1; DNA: TGCGCCAGCAGCCAACCTACTGGACTAGCGGGAGGGCTCGAGCAGTACTTC; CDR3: CASSQPTGLAGGLEQYF
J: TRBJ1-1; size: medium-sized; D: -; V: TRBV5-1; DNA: TGCGCCAGCAGCTTAGAGGGGACAGCTTTCTTT; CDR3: CASSLEGTAFF
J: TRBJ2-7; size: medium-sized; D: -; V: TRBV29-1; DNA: TGCAGCGCCCTGAAGGCCGGGCACGAGCAGTACTTC; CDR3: CSALKAGHEQYF
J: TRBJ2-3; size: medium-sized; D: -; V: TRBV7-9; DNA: TGTGCCAGCAGCACCGGGCGCGCAGATACGCAGTATTTT; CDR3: CASSTGRADTQYF
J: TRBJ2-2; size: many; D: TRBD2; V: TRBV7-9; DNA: TGTGCCAGCAGCTTAGCGGGGTTTTCGGCGGGAGCGGTTTCCGGGGAGCTGTTTTTT; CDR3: CASSLAGFSAGAVSGELFF
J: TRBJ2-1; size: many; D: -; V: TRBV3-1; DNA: TGTGCCAGCATCGGGTCAGGGGTCTTAGGCAATGAGCAGTTCTTC; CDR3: CASIGSGVLGNEQFF
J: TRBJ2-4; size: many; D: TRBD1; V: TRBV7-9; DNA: TGTGCCAGCAGCTCCCACAGGGGACCGTATTGGGCCAAAAACATTCAGTACTTC; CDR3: CASSSHRGPYWAKNIQYF
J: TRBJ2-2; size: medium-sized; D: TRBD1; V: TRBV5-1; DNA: TGCGCCAGCCAAACACAGACAGGGTACACCGGGGAGCTGTTTTTT; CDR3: CASQTQTGYTGELFF
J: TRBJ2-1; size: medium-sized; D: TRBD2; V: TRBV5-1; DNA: TGCGCCAGCCGACGAATTTTACAGAGCGGGAGGAGTGAGCAGTTCTTC; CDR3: CASRRILQSGRSEQFF
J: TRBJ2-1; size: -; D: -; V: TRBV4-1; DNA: TGCGCCAGCGGCCCAGAGGAGACAAGCTCCTACAATGAGCAGTTCTTC; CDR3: CASGPEETSSYNEQFF
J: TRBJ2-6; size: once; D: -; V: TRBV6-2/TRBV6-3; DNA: TGTGCCAGTTTCAGCGGTAGCTCTGGGGCCAACGTCCTGACTTTC; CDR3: CASFSGSSGANVLTF
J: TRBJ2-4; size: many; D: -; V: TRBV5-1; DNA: TGCGCCAGCAGCTTGGAGGTCGGGGGACTGGGGATTCAGTACTTC; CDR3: CASSLEVGGLGIQYF
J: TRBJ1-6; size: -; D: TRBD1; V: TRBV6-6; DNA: TGTGCCAGCAGGCCCCTGGGACAGGGTGATTCACCCCTCCACTTT; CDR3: CASRPLGQGDSPLHF
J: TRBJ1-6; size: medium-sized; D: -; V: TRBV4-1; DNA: TGCGCCAGCAGCCCGGTGAGGTCCGGATCACCCCTCCACTTT; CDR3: CASSPVRSGSPLHF
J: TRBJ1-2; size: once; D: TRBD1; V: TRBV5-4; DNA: TGTGCCAGCAGCCGGACAGGGGTCGATGGCTACACCTTC; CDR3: CASSRTGVDGYTF
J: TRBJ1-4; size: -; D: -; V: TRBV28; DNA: TGTGCCAGCAGTGGCGGACACCTAGTAGCTAATGAAAAACTGGTTTTT; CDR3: CASSGGHLVANEKLVF